This TCR beta chain appears in the sequencing data of a study of graft-versus-host responses after intestinal transplantation. Broader study findings: Detected in recipient marrow were GvH clones, some of which were first observed in ileum or blood. Peak GvH clone levels in circulation were associated with early post-transplant HvG declines.

In regard to this clone: As yet, its antigen is unknown.

Profiled with immunoSEQ multiplex PCR; TCRdb holds only in-frame clones, not every one. The top ten clones hold 6% of a sample with around 97,000 clones, about 89% of them seen once. The receptor's source is a human donor who received an intestinal transplant. The specimen was unstimulated CD8+ T cells sorted from spleen or lymph node cells, collected before intestinal transplant.

The CDR3 is CAWAGYYEQYF. Written as DNA, the CDR3 is TGTGCCTGGGCCGGATACTACGAGCAGTACTTC. The J gene is TRBJ2-7, the V gene TRBV30; no firm D call. Germline loops: CDR1 GTSNPN, CDR2 SVGIG (reference sequence). The CDR3 has 11 amino acids. V dropped 5 bases and J dropped 3 bases, with 8 bases sitting between them.